This T cell receptor (beta chain) is drawn from a study of blood T cell repertoires in COVID-19. Study details: The study drew acute and convalescent COVID-19 samples from the United States, Italy and Spain. Sources were T cells, B-cell-depleted T cells, or PBMCs; the material itself was cDNA or gDNA.

The CDR3 covers 14 residues. Germline CDR1 reads MDHEN; CDR2 reads SYDVKM. Unmatched junction bases numbered 8, after V lost 8 bases and J lost 3 bases. In the source study's methods: Quantification of nucleated cells was approximated via reference gene primer amplification. Sequenced by immunoSEQ multiplex PCR; TCRdb stores in-frame clones only, minus some. That table is the source of V, J and clone size, and D and trimming were worked out from the DNA. This sample carries under 110,000 clones, around 78% of them seen once, and the ten largest clones take 6.2%. The source is a man older than 75 with COVID-19, enrolled during active disease. The chain employs TRBV28 and TRBJ2-3, with TRBD2 matching over 7 bases. Sequenced input: peripheral blood. CDR3 DNA: TGTGCCAGCTATGGGACCGGGAGGACAGATACGCAGTATTTT. Translating gives CASYGTGRTDTQYF.